The 14 T cell receptor beta chains below were found in one sample sequenced in a study of shared clonotypes between healthy human individuals (dated by TCRdb to 2018 to 2021). CD8 naive samples were obtained by positive selection for CCR7 among CD45RO-negative cells, yielding a CD45RA+CCR7+ population from which TemRA cells were excluded. Preparation of the library involved the immunoSEQ multiplex PCR assay. The table comes from immuneACCESS by way of TCRdb, which keeps in-frame sequences with V and J called. Part of the clones is missing from these tables; in studies checked, under half for an unresolved V gene and the rest for unknown reasons. Present in this sample are roughly 1,800,000 clones, roughly 94% of which were seen just once. The ten most abundant clones make up 1.2% of the sample. Sequencing was carried out using naive CD8+ T cells sorted from blood. Taken with the paper, the label for cell subset or site translates to: CD45RA+CCR7+. The receptors come from a man between 18 and 35 years old in good health.

The CDR3 loop reads CASELTSGLNNEQFF. In DNA, the CDR3 is TGTGCCAGCGAGCTTACTAGCGGGCTTAACAATGAGCAGTTCTTC. The chain is built from TRBV11-2 and TRBJ2-1; 9 bases fit TRBD2. Germline trimming cut 8 bases from V and 5 bases from J; bases unmatched to any gene: 10. CDR3 length: 15 amino acids. The V gene's germline CDR1 is SGHAT and CDR2 FQNNGV.

This chain links TRBV14 with TRBJ2-7, with D unclear. V was trimmed by 10 bases and J by 0 bases, leaving 13 bases between them. This CDR3 contains 13 residues. The V gene's germline CDR1 is SGHDN and CDR2 FVKESK. CDR3 sequence reads: CATGPSGSYEQYF. CDR3 DNA sequence: TGTGCCACCGGCCCATCGGGCTCCTACGAGCAGTACTTC. The complete variable domain, with remaining parts taken from reference TRBV14 and TRBJ2-7, reads EAGVTQFPSHSVIEKGQTVTLRCDPISGHDNLYWYRRVMGKEIKFLLHFVKESKQDESGMPNNRFLAERTGGTYSTLKVQPAELEDSGVYFCATGPSGSYEQYFGPGTRLTVT.

The rearrangement joins TRBV6-5 to TRBJ1-4, with D hard to call. The CDR3 loop spans 14 amino acids. Germline V lookup: CDR1 MNHEY, CDR2 SVGAGI. V gave up 1 base and J gave up 8 bases, with 11 bases separating them. CDR3 sequence: CASSYWPAVEKLFF. DNA for the CDR3: TGTGCCAGCAGTTACTGGCCAGCCGTAGAAAAACTGTTTTTT.

The chain recombines TRBV27 with TRBJ1-5; a possible D gene is TRBD1 (5 bases). With 8 bases removed from V and 8 bases from J, the gap between germline ends came to 10 bases. The CDR3 has 11 amino acids. Germline-derived CDR1 and CDR2 are MNHEY and SMNVEV (reference sequence). The DNA for the CDR3 is TGTGCCAGCGGCTCGGGGGAGCCCCAGCATTTT. Its protein product is CASGSGEPQHF.

CDR3: CASSVNSQYNEQFF. DNA of the CDR3: TGTGCCAGCAGCGTTAATAGTCAATACAATGAGCAGTTCTTC. The chain recombines TRBV9 with TRBJ2-1; D unclear. The CDR3 is 14 amino acids. Trimming cost V 2 bases and J 4 bases, with 10 bases left between them. The germline V gene has CDR1 SGDLS and CDR2 YYNGEE.

The rearrangement links TRBV27 to TRBJ2-6; 16 nucleotides line up with TRBD2. Germline V gives CDR1 MNHEY, CDR2 SMNVEV (reference sequence). The length of the CDR3 is 21 residues. After removal of 6 bases from V and 2 bases from J, the junction contained 13 bases not matched to a gene. The CDR3 region has the DNA TGTGCCAGCAGCCCCCGAAGGGGGACTAGCGGGGGGGAGGCTGGGGCCAACGTCCTGACTTTC. It translates to CASSPRRGTSGGEAGANVLTF.

The chain links TRBV11-2 to TRBJ1-1, with D perhaps matching TRBD1 (6 bases). V gave up 5 bases and J gave up 1 base, with 14 bases separating them. The CDR3 runs to 15 residues. Germline CDR1 SGHAT, CDR2 FQNNGV. CDR3 residues: CASSLAQGKNTEAFF. In nucleotides, the CDR3 is TGTGCCAGCAGCCTTGCACAGGGTAAGAACACTGAAGCTTTCTTT. Full variable domain (rest looked up from reference TRBV11-2 and TRBJ1-1): EAGVAQSPRYKIIEKRQSVAFWCNPISGHATLYWYQQILGQGPKLLIQFQNNGVVDDSQLPKDRFSAERLKGVDSTLKIQPAKLEDSAVYLCASSLAQGKNTEAFFGQGTRLTVV.

The V gene is TRBV15, the J gene TRBJ2-7, with 7 bases fitting TRBD1. Per the germline V gene, CDR1 is LNHNV and CDR2 is YYDKDF (reference sequence). V dropped 1 base and J dropped 0; count of bases not matched to a gene: 3. The CDR3 sequence is 15 residues long. CDR3 in amino acids: CATSRAGTASYEQYF. DNA for the CDR3: TGTGCCACCAGCAGAGCGGGGACAGCCTCCTACGAGCAGTACTTC.

About this clone itself: The same CDR3 also results from other DNA sequences found in this sample. The chain links TRBV19 to TRBJ2-7, with D hard to call. The CDR3 runs 14 residues. Trimming took 3 bases from V and 0 from J, leaving 9 bases between them. Germline lookup yields CDR1 LNHDA and CDR2 SQIVND (reference sequence). The CDR3 region is CASSIGPSSYEQYF. The CDR3 DNA reads TGTGCCAGTAGTATTGGTCCGAGCTCCTACGAGCAGTACTTC.

The chain is built from TRBV11-2 and TRBJ2-7; D might be TRBD2 (7 bases). The CDR3 runs to 15 residues. Germline V gene data show CDR1 as SGHAT and CDR2 as FQNNGV. V lost 5 bases to trimming and J lost 6 bases, with 20 bases between them. As DNA, the CDR3 is TGTGCCAGCAGCGGGAGGGGGGGGCCTCCAGGCGAGCAGTACTTC. Translated: CASSGRGGPPGEQYF.

This chain connects TRBV6-6 to TRBJ1-4; D not certain. CDR1 MNHNY and CDR2 SVGAGI come from the germline V gene (reference sequence). The CDR3 is 12 amino acids. Trimming removed 0 bases at V and 12 bases at J, with 8 bases between. The CDR3 DNA is TGTGCCAGCAGTTACTCCTTGGATCAACTGTTTTTT. This codes for CASSYSLDQLFF.

CDR3 sequence (DNA): TGTGCCAGCAGCTTGGTTTGGGGGAACACTGAAGCTTTCTTT. Its protein product is CASSLVWGNTEAFF. V gene TRBV5-8 combines with J gene TRBJ1-1; D gene ambiguous. Germline CDR1 and CDR2: SGHTS and YDEGEE. The CDR3 is 14 amino acids. V was clipped by 0 bases and J by 1 base, with 7 bases between them.

The chain recombines TRBV9 with TRBJ1-4; D is uncertain. CDR1 and CDR2 (germline): SGDLS, YYNGEE. V was cut by 3 bases and J by 0 bases, with 9 bases left in between. The CDR3 totals 15 residues. The CDR3 DNA sequence: TGTGCCAGCAGCGCGGACGGATCAACTAATGAAAAACTGTTTTTT. It translates to CASSADGSTNEKLFF. Full variable domain (remainder filled in from reference TRBV9 and TRBJ1-4): DSGVTQTPKHLITATGQRVTLRCSPRSGDLSVYWYQQSLDQGLQFLIQYYNGEERAKGNILERFSAQQFPDLHSELNLSSLELGDSALYFCASSADGSTNEKLFFGSGTQLSVL.

V usage is TRBV7-9 and J usage is TRBJ2-2, with 9 bases that match TRBD1. The germline V gene encodes CDR1 SEHNR and CDR2 FQNEAQ (reference sequence). CDR3 length: 14 amino acids. J was trimmed by 7 bases and V by 4 bases; bases with no gene match: 4. The CDR3 loop reads CASSSQGAGGELFF. The CDR3 nucleotides are TGTGCCAGCAGCTCACAGGGGGCAGGCGGGGAGCTGTTTTTT.